The present TCR beta chain was sequenced within a study of blood T cell repertoires in COVID-19. The V gene lost 3 bases and the J gene lost 1 base, with 10 bases spanning the gap. This CDR3 spans 15 amino acids. From germline, CDR1 is LNHNV and CDR2 YYDKDF (reference sequence). Assay: immunoSEQ multiplex PCR; the TCRdb copy retains only in-frame clones and omits some. Of just over 650,000 clones in the sample, more than 80% were seen once. The chain recombines TRBV15 with TRBJ2-1, with a possible D match to TRBD1 (6 bases). This receptor was identified in a woman under 30 with acute or convalescent COVID-19. Sequenced input: peripheral blood. CDR3 residues: CATSSKTGSYNEQFF. The CDR3, as DNA: TGTGCCACCAGCAGCAAGACAGGTTCCTACAATGAGCAGTTCTTC.